This T cell receptor (beta chain) came from a study of blood T cell repertoires in COVID-19 (dated by TCRdb to the early 2020s). Regarding the research as a whole: Samples covering the acute and convalescent phases of COVID-19 were provided by collaborators in the United States, Italy and Spain. Nearly every sample came with metadata listing a de-identified subject ID, COVID-19 status, age in years and sex. The repertoires were released in a freely available public database meant as a resource for research on the immune response to SARS-CoV-2. Subjects who had been exposed to COVID-19, were actively infected with it, or had recovered from it provided the deeply sampled blood TCRbeta repertoires that made up the dataset. The prospective study material was composed of cDNA or gDNA derived from T cells, B-cell-depleted T cells, or PBMCs. Where available, HLA class I and class II types were obtained from metadata supplied by the sample provider rather than from assay-based typing. The samples were drawn from the first 160 participants of the ongoing ImmuneRACE study and from 1,254 subjects provided by 6 global collaborators. Beyond this particular receptor, the publication reports: The quantity of clinical and demographic metadata differed by source and by participant and was supplied without curation.

TCRbeta CDR3 regions were amplified from genomic DNA by means of the immunoSEQ Assay, a bias-controlled multiplex PCR. Under the source paper's analysis protocol: The number of nucleated cells in each sample was estimated by amplification of reference gene primers within the assay. To quantify the absolute abundance of each unique TCRbeta CDR3 rearrangement, sequence reads were collapsed and filtered. For each sample, productive Simpson clonality was calculated by taking the square root of Simpson's diversity index across productive rearrangements. TCRdb limited this immuneACCESS table to in-frame rearrangements with V and J called. A share of clones is missing; checked studies link under half to unresolved V genes, and the rest is unexplained. The V and J calls and the clone size are those of that table, but D and trimming were determined from the DNA. The sample table records around 250,000 clones; roughly nine tenths of these occur just once. Roughly 1.2% of the sample comes from the top ten.

In the prospective study, participants were about 18 to 100 years old, resided in approximately 22 geographic areas of the United States, and were enrolled through a virtual design. To assign participants to cohorts, the prospective study relied on clinical history that participants themselves reported in a screening survey and a study questionnaire. Mobile phlebotomists in the prospective study collected whole blood, serum and a nasopharyngeal or oropharyngeal swab from every participant. Prospective study participants could optionally give additional blood draws and questionnaires over an approximately two-month period. Before DNA extraction, prospective study blood samples were shipped either frozen or at room temperature. As to this clone: It has no known antigen specificity. There are no base qualities to consult, and no much larger clone falls within one base.

Between the V and J ends, shortened by 2 bases and 0 bases respectively, the junction contains 10 bases. Via the germline V gene, CDR1 is SGHVS and CDR2 FQNEAQ. Spanning cysteine to phenylalanine, the CDR3 consists of 15 amino acids. Left in the record is the CDR3 DNA by itself, 45 bases read in frame from the first base. Sequencing used PBMCs or T cells enriched from blood (not recorded which). The receptor chain draws on TRBV7-8 and TRBJ1-1; no D gene can be assigned with confidence. The origin of this receptor is a human donor in a cohort exposed to, infected with or recovered from COVID-19 (not recorded which). The donor label of this sample is uncertain. At the DNA level, the sequence is TGTGCCAGCAGCTTAACTGGGCGCTTGAACACTGAAGCTTTCTTT. It is translated as CASSLTGRLNTEAFF. Extended through the reference TRBV7-8 and TRBJ1-1 proteins, this CDR3 yields the full variable domain: GAGVSQSPRYKVAKRGQDVALRCDPISGHVSLFWYQQALGQGPEFLTYFQNEAQLDKSGLPSDRFFAERPEGSVSTLKIQRTQQEDSAVYLCASSLTGRLNTEAFFGQGTRLTVV.